The clone carrying this T cell receptor beta chain has a single count. Antigen specificity is unknown. This specimen comes from a study of CD8 T cells in Susac syndrome. Overall study results and limits: As acknowledged by the study, its TCR sequencing and HLA analysis included a relatively small number of individuals.

Germline trimming cut 1 base from V and 3 bases from J; bases unmatched to any gene: 5. Germline values: CDR1 MNHEY, CDR2 SVGEGT. The CDR3 loop spans 16 amino acids. An amount of RNA that ranged from roughly 0.5 to 1 ug was reverse transcribed with random hexamers. The TCR beta CDR3 was amplified by immunoSEQ multiplex PCR across 54 Vbeta, 13 Jbeta. Each CDR3 protein gets one entry after TCRdb re-called the immunoSEQ multiplex PCR reads with MiXCR. The data hold approximately 150,000 distinct CDR3 sequences, with less than 95% observed a single time. In blood CD8+ and CD4+ T cells, TCR beta underwent sequencing. Age- and sex-matched healthy donors served as the control group.

This receptor was identified in a human donor in good health. The chain employs TRBV6-2 or TRBV6-3 and TRBJ2-7; TRBD2 matches at 11 bases. Sequencing was carried out using CD4+ T cells from PBMCs. CDR3 sequence (DNA): TGTGCCAGCAGTTACTACCCGGGACTAGCGGACTACGAGCAGTACTTC. Amino acids: CASSYYPGLADYEQYF.